The 21 T cell receptor beta chains below were found in one sample sequenced in a study of blood T cell repertoires in COVID-19. TCRdb keeps only in-frame clones here, not all; method: immunoSEQ multiplex PCR. The sample carries roughly 430,000 clones, about 88% recorded once. The specimen sequenced was PBMCs or T cells enriched from blood (not recorded which). The receptors originated from a woman aged 18-30 years who had been exposed to COVID-19.

V is TRBV4-1 and J is TRBJ1-1; no reliable D call. The germline CDR1 and CDR2 sequences are MGHRA and YSYEKL. V dropped 2 bases and J dropped 1 base, with 11 bases sitting between them. CDR3 length equals 15 residues. Written as DNA, the CDR3 is TGCGCCAGCAGCCAACGCCCGACACCGAACACTGAAGCTTTCTTT. This codes for CASSQRPTPNTEAFF.

V is TRBV19 and J is TRBJ1-5; tentative D call: TRBD1 (6 bases). V was cut by 6 bases and J by 2 bases, with 8 bases left in between. Germline loops: CDR1 LNHDA, CDR2 SQIVND (reference sequence). This CDR3 contains 13 residues. The CDR3 is CASRQGGNQPQHF. CDR3 bases: TGTGCCAGTAGACAGGGTGGCAATCAGCCCCAGCATTTT.

The rearrangement joins TRBV15 to TRBJ2-4; TRBD1 is a possible D gene (6 bases). Germline loops: CDR1 LNHNV, CDR2 YYDKDF (reference sequence). The V gene lost 0 bases and the J gene lost 2 bases, with 14 bases spanning the gap. The CDR3 spans 17 residues. The CDR3: CATSREGDILSKNIQYF. CDR3 DNA sequence: TGTGCCACCAGCAGAGAAGGGGACATACTTTCCAAAAACATTCAGTACTTC.

This rearrangement joins TRBV6-2 or TRBV6-3 to TRBJ1-5, with D possibly being TRBD1 (5 bases). This CDR3 has 16 amino acids. The germline V and J ends were trimmed by 4 bases and 2 bases, with 15 bases remaining between them. Germline lookup yields CDR1 MNHEY and CDR2 SVGEGT. CDR3 amino acids: CASSWGVAGGNQPQHF. In nucleotides, the CDR3 is TGTGCCAGCAGTTGGGGGGTCGCGGGAGGCAATCAGCCCCAGCATTTT.

This chain uses TRBV5-5 with TRBJ1-5; D is possibly TRBD1 (6 bases). CDR1 SGHKS and CDR2 YYEKEE come from the germline V gene (reference sequence). The CDR3 has 15 amino acids. Trimming shortened V by 3 bases and J by 0 bases, and 10 bases separated the two germline ends. The CDR3 spells CASSWDTSSNQPQHF. In DNA, the CDR3 is TGTGCCAGCAGCTGGGACACGAGTAGCAATCAGCCCCAGCATTTT. The entire variable domain, with the rest obtained from reference TRBV5-5 and TRBJ1-5, is as follows: DAGVTQSPTHLIKTRGQQVTLRCSPISGHKSVSWYQQVLGQGPQFIFQYYEKEERGRGNFPDRFSARQFPNYSSELNVNALLLGDSALYLCASSWDTSSNQPQHFGDGTRLSIL.

This chain joins TRBV5-1 and TRBJ2-5, with 8 nucleotides matching TRBD2. Per the germline V gene, CDR1 is SGHRS and CDR2 is YFSETQ. Trimming cost V 0 bases and J 4 bases; bases outside gene matches: 2. This CDR3 contains 14 residues. The CDR3 region is CASSLGTSLETQYF. The CDR3, as DNA: TGCGCCAGCAGCTTGGGGACTAGCCTAGAGACCCAGTACTTC.

This chain links TRBV3-1 (or the pseudogene TRBV3-2) with TRBJ2-7, with D possibly matching TRBD1 (6 bases). The CDR3 contains 16 residues. Germline CDR1 reads LGHDT; CDR2 reads YNNKEL (reference sequence). Trimming pared 0 bases from V and 2 bases from J, leaving 14 bases between. The CDR3 region has the DNA TGTGCCAGCAGCCAAGAGTGGGGGCAAGGGCCCTACGAGCAGTACTTC. This translates into CASSQEWGQGPYEQYF.

This chain connects TRBV7-2 to TRBJ1-1; D not certain. V dropped 1 base and J dropped 5 bases, with 11 bases sitting between them. This CDR3 is built from 14 residues. Germline assignment: CDR1 SGHTA and CDR2 FQGNSA. The CDR3 is CASSLVGRETEAFF. The CDR3 nucleotides read TGTGCCAGCAGCTTAGTCGGGAGGGAGACTGAAGCTTTCTTT.

This chain links TRBV15 with TRBJ1-5; no reliable D call. Trimming cost V 2 bases and J 5 bases, with 7 bases left between them. CDR3 length: 13 amino acids. Germline lookup yields CDR1 LNHNV and CDR2 YYDKDF (reference sequence). The CDR3, as DNA: TGTGCCACCAGCAGACCCCTTGATCAGCCCCAGCATTTT. This sequence encodes CATSRPLDQPQHF.

This clone is a singleton in its sample. The chain has TRBV27 and TRBJ1-4, with TRBD1 as a possible D gene (5 bases). The CDR3 loop spans 16 amino acids. Trimming pared 5 bases from V and 3 bases from J, leaving 16 bases between. CDR1 is MNHEY and CDR2 is SMNVEV in the germline V gene (reference sequence). CDR3 amino acids: CASSHTSGQPNEKLFF. CDR3 DNA: TGTGCCAGCAGTCATACCTCAGGGCAGCCTAATGAAAAACTGTTTTTT.

Concerning this clone: Other DNA sequences in this specimen translate into the identical CDR3. The rearrangement links TRBV6-1 to TRBJ1-5; the D is unclear. Between the trimmed V and J ends, which lost 0 bases and 7 bases, there was a span of 7 bases. This CDR3 has 13 residues. The germline V gene encodes CDR1 MNHNS and CDR2 SASEGT. The CDR3 nucleotides read TGTGCCAGCAGTGAAGCCGGGTACCAGCCCCAGCATTTT. Its protein is CASSEAGYQPQHF.

The chain links TRBV6-5 to TRBJ2-7; TRBD2 is a possible D gene (6 bases). V was pared by 6 bases and J by 2 bases, with 14 bases between. Germline V gene sequence: CDR1 MNHEY, CDR2 SVGAGI. There are 14 residues in the CDR3. CDR3 region: CASRLGLETYEQYF. The CDR3 DNA is TGTGCCAGCAGATTGGGACTTGAAACCTACGAGCAGTACTTC.

This clone appeared a few times. The rearrangement links TRBV6-1 to TRBJ2-7; D perhaps matches TRBD1 (5 bases). The germline CDR1 and CDR2 sequences are MNHNS and SASEGT. The CDR3 has 15 residues. V dropped 0 bases and J dropped 0 bases, with 9 bases sitting between them. The CDR3 coding sequence is TGTGCCAGCAGTGAAGCGGTGGGGCCCTCCTACGAGCAGTACTTC. Amino acids: CASSEAVGPSYEQYF.

V gene TRBV28 combines with J gene TRBJ1-5; maybe TRBD1 (5 bases). V lost 8 bases, J lost 4 bases, and 15 bases lay in between. Per germline, CDR1 MDHEN and CDR2 SYDVKM. This CDR3 contains 14 residues. CDR3 DNA sequence: TGTGCCAGCGTTGGGGCAGACCGGAATCAGCCCCAGCATTTT. It codes for CASVGADRNQPQHF.

This clone turned up a few times. The chain has TRBV18 and TRBJ1-1; no clear D. Germline V gene data show CDR1 as KGHSH and CDR2 as LQKENI. The V end lost 3 bases, the J end lost 1 base, and 9 bases lay between the germline ends. This CDR3 region has 14 residues. The DNA for the CDR3 is TGTGCCAGCTCACCCCTACCCTCGAACACTGAAGCTTTCTTT. As protein: CASSPLPSNTEAFF.

The V call is TRBV11-3, the J call TRBJ2-1; 10 bases line up with TRBD2. This CDR3 has 15 amino acids. CDR1 and CDR2 from the germline V gene are SGHNT and YENEEA. Trimming cost V 5 bases and J 2 bases; bases outside gene matches: 3. The CDR3 DNA follows: TGTGCCAGCAGCCAAAGCGGGGGGGCCTACAATGAGCAGTTCTTC. Translating it yields CASSQSGGAYNEQFF.

DNA for the CDR3: TGTGCCAGCAGCTTAGCGGATTGGACAGGGACATCCTACGAGCAGTACTTC. This sequence encodes CASSLADWTGTSYEQYF. The chain is built from TRBV7-2 and TRBJ2-7, with TRBD1 identical over 8 bases. V dropped 0 bases and J dropped 1; count of bases not matched to a gene: 8. Germline CDR1 SGHTA, CDR2 FQGNSA. The CDR3 runs to 17 residues.

The chain employs TRBV3-1 (or the pseudogene TRBV3-2) and TRBJ2-2; the match to TRBD1 covers 9 bases. With 4 bases clipped from V and 1 base from J, the junction kept 4 bases outside the gene matches. Germline CDR1 and CDR2: LGHDT and YNNKEL (reference sequence). CDR3 size: 16 residues. In nucleotides, the CDR3 is TGTGCCAGCAGCCGCGGACAGGGGCGGAACACCGGGGAGCTGTTTTTT. Its translation: CASSRGQGRNTGELFF.

This clone was found once. The chain recombines TRBV5-3 with TRBJ2-5, with 9 bases matching TRBD1. TRBV5-3 is filed as an ORF, its function uncertain. There are 14 residues in the CDR3. Trimming removed 4 bases from V and 9 bases from J; junction bases left unmatched: 10. As DNA, the CDR3 is TGTGCCAGAAGCGCAAGACAGGGGGGGAAGGCCCAGTACTTC. Encoded protein: CARSARQGGKAQYF.

V gene TRBV29-1 combines with J gene TRBJ2-1; D is unresolved. Germline CDR1 reads SQVTM; CDR2 reads ANQGSEA. The length of the CDR3 is 13 residues. Trimming took 1 base from V and 5 from J, leaving 9 bases between them. In DNA, the CDR3 is TGCAGCGTTGAAGGTGTGGCACACAATGAGCAGTTCTTC. As protein: CSVEGVAHNEQFF.

The rearrangement joins TRBV7-3 to TRBJ1-1, with a possible D match to TRBD1 (6 bases). Germline CDR1 is SGHTA and CDR2 is FQGTGA. There are 16 residues in the CDR3. V was shortened by 4 bases and J by 5 bases, with 20 bases between the two germline ends. The CDR3: CASSSTPTGLRTEAFF. DNA for the CDR3: TGTGCCAGCAGCTCAACACCGACAGGTCTGAGGACTGAAGCTTTCTTT. Supplemented by reference TRBV7-3 and TRBJ1-1, the full variable domain reads GAGVSQTPSNKVTEKGKYVELRCDPISGHTALYWYRQSLGQGPEFLIYFQGTGAADDSGLPNDRFFAVRPEGSVSTLKIQRTERGDSAVYLCASSSTPTGLRTEAFFGQGTRLTVV.